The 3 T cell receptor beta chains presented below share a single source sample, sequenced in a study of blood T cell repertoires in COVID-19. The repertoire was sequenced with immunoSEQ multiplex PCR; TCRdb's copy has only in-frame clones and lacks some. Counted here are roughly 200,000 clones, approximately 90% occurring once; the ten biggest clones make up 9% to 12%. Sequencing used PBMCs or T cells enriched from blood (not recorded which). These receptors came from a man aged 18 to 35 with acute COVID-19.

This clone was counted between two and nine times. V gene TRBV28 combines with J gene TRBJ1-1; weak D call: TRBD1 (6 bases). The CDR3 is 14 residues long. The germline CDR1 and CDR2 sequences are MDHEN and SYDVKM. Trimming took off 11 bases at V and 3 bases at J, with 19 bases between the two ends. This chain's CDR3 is CACSDRGGDTEAFF. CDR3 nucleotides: TGTGCCTGTTCCGATCGAGGGGGGGACACTGAAGCTTTCTTT.

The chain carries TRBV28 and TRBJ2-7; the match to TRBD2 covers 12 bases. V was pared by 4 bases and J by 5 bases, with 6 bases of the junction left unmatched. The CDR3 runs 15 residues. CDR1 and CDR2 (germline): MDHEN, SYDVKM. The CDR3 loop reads CASSSGLAGTNEQYF. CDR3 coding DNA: TGTGCCAGCAGTTCAGGACTAGCGGGAACCAACGAGCAGTACTTC.

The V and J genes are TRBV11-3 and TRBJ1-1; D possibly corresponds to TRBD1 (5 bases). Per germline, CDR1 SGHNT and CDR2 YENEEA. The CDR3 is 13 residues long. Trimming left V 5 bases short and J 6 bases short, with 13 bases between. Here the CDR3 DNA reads TGTGCCAGCAGCCCCGGCTGGGGCGCTGAAGCTTTCTTT. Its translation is CASSPGWGAEAFF.